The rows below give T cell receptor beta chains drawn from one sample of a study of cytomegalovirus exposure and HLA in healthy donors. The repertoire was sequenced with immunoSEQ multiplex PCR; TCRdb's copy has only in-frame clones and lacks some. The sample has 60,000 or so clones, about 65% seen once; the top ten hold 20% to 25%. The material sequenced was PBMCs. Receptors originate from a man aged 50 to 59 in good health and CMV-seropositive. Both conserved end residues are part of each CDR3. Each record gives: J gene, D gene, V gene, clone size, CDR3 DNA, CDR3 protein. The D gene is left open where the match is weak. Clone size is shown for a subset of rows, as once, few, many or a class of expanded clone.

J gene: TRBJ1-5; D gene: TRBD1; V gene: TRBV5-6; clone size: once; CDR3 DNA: TGTGCCAGCAGCTACGGGACAGGGGGCTATCAGCCCCAGCATTTT; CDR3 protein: CASSYGTGGYQPQHF
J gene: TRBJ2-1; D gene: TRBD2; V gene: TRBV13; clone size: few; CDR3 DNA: TGTGCCAGCAGCTTCTACCGTCGGACTAGCGGGTCTACCTCCTACAATGAGCAGTTCTTC; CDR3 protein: CASSFYRRTSGSTSYNEQFF
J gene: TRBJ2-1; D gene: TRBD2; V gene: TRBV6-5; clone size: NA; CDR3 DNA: TGTGCCAGCAGTTACACTAGCGGGGGGGCTGGTGAGCAGTTCTTC; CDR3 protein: CASSYTSGGAGEQFF
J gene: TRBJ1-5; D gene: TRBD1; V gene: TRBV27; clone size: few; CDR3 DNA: TGTGCCAGCAGTTTACGCGGGACAGGTCCAAGGGAGCCCCAGCATTTT; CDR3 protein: CASSLRGTGPREPQHF
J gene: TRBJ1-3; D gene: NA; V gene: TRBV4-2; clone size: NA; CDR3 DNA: TGTGCCAGCAGCCAAGGATCGCAGATCTCTGGAAACACCATATATTTT; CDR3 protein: CASSQGSQISGNTIYF
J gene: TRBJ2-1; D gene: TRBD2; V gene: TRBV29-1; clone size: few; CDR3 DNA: TGCAGCGTTGATCTATGGGCTAGCGGCCAGAACAATGAGCAGTTCTTC; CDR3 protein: CSVDLWASGQNNEQFF
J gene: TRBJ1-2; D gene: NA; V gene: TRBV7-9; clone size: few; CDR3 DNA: TGTGCCAGCAGCCCACGGGGGGGCCCCAACTATGGCTACACCTTC; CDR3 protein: CASSPRGGPNYGYTF
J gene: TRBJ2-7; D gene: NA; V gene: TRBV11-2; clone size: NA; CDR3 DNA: TGTGCCAGCAGCGTACAGATTCCCTACGAGCAGTACTTC; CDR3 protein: CASSVQIPYEQYF
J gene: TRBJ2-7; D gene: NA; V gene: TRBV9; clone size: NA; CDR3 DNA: TGTGCCAGCAGCTACCGGGACTACCTACAGGGCTACGAGCAGTACTTC; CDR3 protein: CASSYRDYLQGYEQYF
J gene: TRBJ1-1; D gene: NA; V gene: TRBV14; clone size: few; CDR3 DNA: TGTGCCAGCAGCCGCCGCCAGGGCCTCATCGACCTTCCTGGGGAAGCTTTCTTT; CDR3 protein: CASSRRQGLIDLPGEAFF
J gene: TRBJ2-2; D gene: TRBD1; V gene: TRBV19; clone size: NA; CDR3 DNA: TGTGCCACTGGGACAGGCTGGGGCACCGGGGAGCTGTTTTTT; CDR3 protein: CATGTGWGTGELFF
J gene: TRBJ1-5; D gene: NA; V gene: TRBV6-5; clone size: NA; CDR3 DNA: TGTGCCAGCAGTCCGACAGAGGTCAATCAGCCCCAGCATTTT; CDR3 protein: CASSPTEVNQPQHF
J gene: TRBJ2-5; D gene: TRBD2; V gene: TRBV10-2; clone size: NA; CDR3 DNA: TGCGCCAGCAGTAAACGACTAGCGGGGTTGGAGACCCAGTACTTC; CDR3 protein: CASSKRLAGLETQYF
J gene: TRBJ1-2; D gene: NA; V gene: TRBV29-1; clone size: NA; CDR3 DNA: TGCAGCGTTGAAGATCACAACCCTGGCTACACCTTC; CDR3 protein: CSVEDHNPGYTF
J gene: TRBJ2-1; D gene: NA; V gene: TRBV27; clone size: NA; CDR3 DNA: TGTGCCAGCAGGGACTATCCTTATGAGCAGTTCTTC; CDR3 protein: CASRDYPYEQFF
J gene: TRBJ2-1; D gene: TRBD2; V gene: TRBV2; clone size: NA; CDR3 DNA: TGTGCCAGCAGTGCGGGGGGGAATGAGCAGTTCTTC; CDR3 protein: CASSAGGNEQFF
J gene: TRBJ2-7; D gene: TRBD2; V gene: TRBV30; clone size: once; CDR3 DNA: TGTGCCTGGAAGGGGACTAGCTGGGACTACGAGCAGTACTTC; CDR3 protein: CAWKGTSWDYEQYF
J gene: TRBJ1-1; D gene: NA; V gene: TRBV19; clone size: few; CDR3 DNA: TGTGCCAGTAGTGAGGGTCTAAGGACTGAAGCTTTCTTT; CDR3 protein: CASSEGLRTEAFF
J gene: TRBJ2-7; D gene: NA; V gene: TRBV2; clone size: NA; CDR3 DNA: TGTGCCAGCAGCGCCGGGACGGGGGCCTACGAGCAGTACTTC; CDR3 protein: CASSAGTGAYEQYF
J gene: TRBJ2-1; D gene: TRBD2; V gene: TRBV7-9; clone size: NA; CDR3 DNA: TGTGCCAGCAGCCTTAAGCGGGAGCATGAGCAGTTCTTC; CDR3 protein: CASSLKREHEQFF
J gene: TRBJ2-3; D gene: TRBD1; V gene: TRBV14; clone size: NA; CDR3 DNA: TGTGCCAGCAGCCCTCTTGGGGACAGGGCCGGGTATTTT; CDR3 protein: CASSPLGDRAGYF
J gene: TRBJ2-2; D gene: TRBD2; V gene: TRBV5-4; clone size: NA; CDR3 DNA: TGTGCCAGCAGCCCGAGGGAAGGCGGGGGCACCGGGGAGCTGTTTTTT; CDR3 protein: CASSPREGGGTGELFF
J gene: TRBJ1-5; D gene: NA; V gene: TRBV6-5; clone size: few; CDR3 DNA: TGTGCCAGCAGGCCAGACGGGAGCAATCAGCCCCAGCATTTT; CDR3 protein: CASRPDGSNQPQHF
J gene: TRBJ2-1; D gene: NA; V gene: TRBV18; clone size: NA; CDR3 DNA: TGTGCCAGCTCACCTGGCAGGGCAAACAATGAGCAGTTCTTC; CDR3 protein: CASSPGRANNEQFF
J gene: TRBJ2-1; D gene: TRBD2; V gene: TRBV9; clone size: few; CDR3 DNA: TGTGCCAGCAGCTTACCTCGGGGACTAGCGGGAGTGGGTGAGCAGTTCTTC; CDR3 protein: CASSLPRGLAGVGEQFF
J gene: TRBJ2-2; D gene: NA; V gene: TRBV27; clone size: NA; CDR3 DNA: TGTGCCAGCAGTTCCCCCGCGACAGGATGGACTAACACCGGGGAGCTGTTTTTT; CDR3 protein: CASSSPATGWTNTGELFF
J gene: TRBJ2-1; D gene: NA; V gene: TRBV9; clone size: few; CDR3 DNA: TGTGCCAGCAGCGCCACGAGTGAGCAGTTCTTC; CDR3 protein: CASSATSEQFF
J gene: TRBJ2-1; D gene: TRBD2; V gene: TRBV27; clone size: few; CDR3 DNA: TGTGCCAGCAGTTTATCGACCCTAGCGGGGGGTTGGTTCTTC; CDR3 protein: CASSLSTLAGGWFF
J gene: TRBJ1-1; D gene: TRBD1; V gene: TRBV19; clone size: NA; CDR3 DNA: TGTGCCAGTAGTATCCCCGGACAGGGGACAAATGAAGCTTTCTTT; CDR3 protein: CASSIPGQGTNEAFF
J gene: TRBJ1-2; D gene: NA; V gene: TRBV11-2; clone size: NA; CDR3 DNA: TGTGCCAGCAGCTTAGAGGAGGGAAGAAGCTATGGCTACACCTTC; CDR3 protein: CASSLEEGRSYGYTF
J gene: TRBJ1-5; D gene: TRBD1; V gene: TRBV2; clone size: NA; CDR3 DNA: TGTGCCAGCAGACAGGGGAGCAATCAGCCCCAGCATTTT; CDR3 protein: CASRQGSNQPQHF
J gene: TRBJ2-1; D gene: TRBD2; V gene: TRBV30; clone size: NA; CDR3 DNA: TGTGCCTGGAGTCGGGGGGGTAACAATGAGCAGTTCTTC; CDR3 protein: CAWSRGGNNEQFF
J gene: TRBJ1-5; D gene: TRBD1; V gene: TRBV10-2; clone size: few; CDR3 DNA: TGCGCCAGCAGTGGTGCAGGGGGCCAGCCCCAGCATTTT; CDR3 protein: CASSGAGGQPQHF